This is a list of T cell receptor beta chains from one sample in a study of CD8 T cells in ankylosing spondylitis. TCRdb analysed the 5' RACE reads with MiXCR anew, one entry per CDR3 protein. The sample carries over 150,000 distinct CDR3 sequences, roughly 13% recorded once. The sample comprised blood, either unsorted or a sorted T cell fraction (not recorded which). The source of these receptors is a male donor with ankylosing spondylitis or in good health (not recorded which). CDR3s include the opening cysteine and the closing phenylalanine or tryptophan. D genes are given only for firm matches. Not every row has a clone size; where given, it reads once, few, many or a size class.

-	TRBV25-1	-	TRBJ2-7	CASSETGLNYEQYF	TGTGCCAGCAGTGAGACAGGTTTAAATTACGAGCAGTACTTC
-	TRBV4-1	-	TRBJ1-5	CASSQVGVGAQPQHF	TGCGCCAGCAGCCAAGTTGGGGTAGGCGCTCAGCCCCAGCATTTT
few	TRBV19	TRBD2	TRBJ2-1	CASSTPGLGMGEQFF	TGTGCCAGTAGTACCCCGGGACTAGGGATGGGTGAGCAGTTCTTC
many	TRBV5-1	TRBD1	TRBJ2-7	CASSFVSGTGDYEQYF	TGCGCCAGCAGTTTCGTCTCCGGGACAGGGGACTACGAGCAGTACTTC
few	TRBV7-9	-	TRBJ2-7	CASSSAGVSYYEQYF	TGTGCCAGCAGCTCCGCAGGGGTTAGCTACTACGAGCAGTACTTC
-	TRBV3-1	-	TRBJ2-2	CASCPQGLENTGELFF	TGTGCCAGCTGCCCGCAGGGTTTGGAGAACACCGGGGAGCTGTTTTTT
-	TRBV7-2	TRBD2	TRBJ2-3	CASSFRRGSGTDTQYF	TGTGCCAGCAGCTTTCGGCGGGGGAGCGGCACAGATACGCAGTATTTT
few	TRBV9	TRBD1	TRBJ2-7	CASSEGLGTGGYYEQYF	TGTGCCAGCAGCGAGGGGCTCGGGACAGGGGGATATTACGAGCAGTACTTC
-	TRBV15	-	TRBJ1-2	CATSRGVLGLGGGYTF	TGTGCCACCAGCAGAGGAGTCTTGGGACTTGGTGGTGGCTACACCTTC
-	TRBV6-5	-	TRBJ2-3	CASSLRGETDTQYF	TGTGCCAGCAGTTTGAGGGGTGAGACAGATACGCAGTATTTT
few	TRBV29-1	-	TRBJ2-7	CSVDQQGWQYF	TGCAGCGTTGACCAGCAGGGATGGCAGTACTTC
few	TRBV6-5	-	TRBJ2-7	CASSYSLGMVRYEQYF	TGTGCCAGCAGTTACTCGCTGGGGATGGTGCGGTACGAGCAGTACTTC
few	TRBV28	TRBD2	TRBJ2-1	CASSYRTSGRGEQFF	TGTGCCAGCAGTTACCGGACTAGCGGGAGGGGTGAGCAGTTCTTC
many	TRBV19	-	TRBJ2-7	CASSISEGSEQYF	TGTGCCAGTAGTATATCGGAGGGGTCCGAGCAGTACTTC
few	TRBV27	-	TRBJ2-7	CASSSLTTGYEQYF	TGTGCCAGCAGTTCTCTGACTACAGGCTACGAGCAGTACTTC
few	TRBV5-1	-	TRBJ1-2	CASSLVDVGVGYTF	TGCGCCAGCAGCTTGGTGGACGTAGGTGTCGGCTACACCTTC
few	TRBV28	TRBD2	TRBJ2-1	CASLTSIAGEGDEQFF	TGTGCCAGCTTGACTTCCATAGCGGGAGAAGGAGATGAGCAGTTCTTC
many	TRBV7-2	TRBD2	TRBJ2-2	CASSFTSGGNTGELFF	TGTGCCAGCAGTTTCACTAGCGGGGGCAACACCGGGGAGCTGTTTTTT
-	TRBV5-1	TRBD1	TRBJ1-2	CASTPTEDRAYGYTF	TGCGCCAGCACCCCAACAGAAGACAGGGCCTATGGCTACACCTTC
few	TRBV6-1	-	TRBJ1-1	CASPPRGRNTEAFF	TGTGCCAGCCCACCAAGGGGAAGGAACACTGAAGCTTTCTTT
-	TRBV12-3/TRBV12-4	-	TRBJ1-1	CASWRLNTEAFF	TGTGCCAGCTGGCGGTTGAACACTGAAGCTTTCTTT
-	TRBV2	TRBD1	TRBJ2-7	CASSDWDRASEQYF	TGTGCCAGCAGTGACTGGGACAGGGCAAGCGAGCAGTACTTC
many	TRBV7-8	-	TRBJ2-7	CASSLGPGLSYEQYF	TGTGCCAGCAGCTTAGGCCCAGGCCTTTCCTACGAGCAGTACTTC
-	TRBV4-1	-	TRBJ1-1	CASSQEAEAFF	TGCGCCAGCAGCCAAGAAGCTGAAGCTTTCTTT
-	TRBV13	-	TRBJ1-1	CASSSLFRGTEAFF	TGTGCCAGCAGCTCCCTTTTCCGCGGCACTGAAGCTTTCTTT
-	TRBV10-2	TRBD2	TRBJ2-1	CASSPSTSGGATYNEQFF	TGCGCCAGCAGTCCCTCGACTAGCGGGGGGGCAACCTACAATGAGCAGTTCTTC
-	TRBV20-1	TRBD2	TRBJ2-5	CSARDIEAGEGETQYF	TGCAGTGCTAGAGATATTGAGGCGGGAGAGGGTGAGACCCAGTACTTC
-	TRBV9	TRBD1	TRBJ2-5	CASSVRQGKSETQYF	TGTGCCAGCAGCGTACGACAGGGGAAGAGTGAGACCCAGTACTTC
-	TRBV10-2	-	TRBJ2-5	CASSEGPQTSETQYF	TGCGCCAGCAGTGAGGGCCCCCAAACGTCAGAGACCCAGTACTTC
-	TRBV10-1	-	TRBJ2-1	CASSELGTVYNEQFF	TGCGCCAGCAGTGAATTGGGGACGGTGTACAATGAGCAGTTCTTC
-	TRBV7-8	-	TRBJ2-3	CASSLARPGTDTQYF	TGTGCCAGCAGCCTCGCGCGGCCCGGAACAGATACGCAGTATTTT
-	TRBV7-9	-	TRBJ1-1	CASSLVGGHTEAFF	TGTGCCAGCAGCTTAGTAGGGGGTCACACTGAAGCTTTCTTT
-	TRBV20-1	TRBD1	TRBJ2-7	CSAAPPSTGRGEQYF	TGCAGTGCCGCCCCTCCTTCGACAGGGCGAGGGGAGCAGTACTTC
-	TRBV6-2/TRBV6-3	TRBD1	TRBJ2-7	CASSLRRQGSSYEQYF	TGTGCCAGCAGTCTCCGGAGACAGGGAAGCTCCTACGAGCAGTACTTC
many	TRBV12-3/TRBV12-4	TRBD2	TRBJ2-3	CASSSSGGAPDTQYF	TGTGCCAGCAGTTCTAGCGGGGGGGCACCCGATACGCAGTATTTT
-	TRBV5-5	TRBD2	TRBJ2-7	CASSLYSGGVYEQYF	TGTGCCAGCAGCTTGTATAGCGGGGGGGTTTACGAGCAGTACTTC
-	TRBV30	-	TRBJ1-2	CAWDSYGYTF	TGTGCCTGGGACAGCTATGGCTACACCTTC
-	TRBV5-6	TRBD2	TRBJ2-1	CASSTGGKQFF	TGTGCCAGCAGCACCGGGGGGAAGCAGTTCTTC
-	TRBV7-9	TRBD2	TRBJ2-3	CASSLDVSGRIDTQYF	TGTGCCAGCAGCTTAGATGTTAGCGGGAGAATTGATACGCAGTATTTT
many	TRBV12-3/TRBV12-4	-	TRBJ2-7	CASSLIWENDEQYF	TGTGCCAGCAGTTTAATTTGGGAGAACGACGAGCAGTACTTC
many	TRBV5-1	-	TRBJ1-1	CASSLSWGQNTEAFF	TGCGCCAGCAGCTTGAGCTGGGGTCAGAACACTGAAGCTTTCTTT
few	TRBV20-1	-	TRBJ2-7	CSARAQGYYEQYF	TGCAGTGCCAGGGCCCAGGGATATTACGAGCAGTACTTC
-	TRBV5-1	-	TRBJ2-3	CASSDPQGPDTQYF	TGCGCCAGCAGCGACCCGCAGGGCCCCGATACGCAGTATTTT